The clone carrying this TCR beta chain has at least ten counts. The library protocol tagged individual cDNA molecules with unique molecular identifiers. In TCRdb, the 5' RACE reads were re-called with MiXCR into one record per CDR3 protein. The sample has 66,000 or so distinct CDR3 sequences, roughly a tenth seen once; the top ten hold around 1.6%. The source of the sample is a study of early T cells in non-severe SARS-CoV-2 infection. Study context: Investigators sequenced bulk RNA drawn from unsorted whole blood, and chains remained unpaired.

J lost 1 base, V lost 3 bases, and 2 bases had no gene match. This CDR3 contains 14 residues. Germline values: CDR1 SGHRS, CDR2 YFSETQ. The chain recombines TRBV5-1 with TRBJ2-3, with 7 bases matching TRBD1. The specimen sequenced was whole blood. The TCR sequence derives from an adult who was a healthcare worker with PCR-confirmed SARS-CoV-2 infection or an uninfected control (not recorded which). The CDR3 loop is CASSSTGRTDTQYF. The CDR3 region has the DNA TGCGCCAGCAGCTCGACAGGGCGCACAGATACGCAGTATTTT. Full variable domain (outside the CDR3, taken from reference TRBV5-1 and TRBJ2-3): KAGVTQTPRYLIKTRGQQVTLSCSPISGHRSVSWYQQTPGQGLQFLFEYFSETQRNKGNFPGRFSGRQFSNSRSEMNVSTLELGDSALYLCASSSTGRTDTQYFGPGTRLTVL.